This T cell receptor beta chain was retrieved from a study of cytomegalovirus exposure and HLA in healthy donors. Whole-study results and caveats: Later on, an analysis showed TCR association rates differing by HLA locus, with DRB1 the most and HLA-C the fewest.

The CDR3 has 14 amino acids. Germline CDR1 reads SGDLS; CDR2 reads YYNGEE. V dropped 4 bases and J dropped 2 bases, with 12 bases sitting between them. In the case of this clone: The antigen is not known.

The primer mix had 60 Vbeta and 13 Jbeta primers. This table comes from immunoSEQ multiplex PCR, and its TCRdb copy is limited to in-frame clones, with some not included. The sample holds some 130,000 clones, more than 65% seen once. Sequencing was performed on PBMCs. This chain uses TRBV9 with TRBJ1-2; D unresolved. The origin of this receptor is a woman aged 55-69 years in good health and CMV-seropositive. Here the CDR3 DNA reads TGTGCCAGCAGCCCCGATTCCGGGAACTATGGCTACACCTTC. This encodes CASSPDSGNYGYTF. Complete variable domain (other parts from reference TRBV9 and TRBJ1-2): DSGVTQTPKHLITATGQRVTLRCSPRSGDLSVYWYQQSLDQGLQFLIQYYNGEERAKGNILERFSAQQFPDLHSELNLSSLELGDSALYFCASSPDSGNYGYTFGSGTRLTVV.